The 31 T cell receptor beta chains presented below share a single source sample, sequenced in a study of T cell changes during pregnancy in multiple sclerosis (dated by TCRdb to between 2018 and 2021). Library creation used the immunoSEQ multiplex PCR assay. The table was pulled from immuneACCESS by TCRdb, which kept in-frame rearrangements only. Such tables lose some clones; where checked, under half of the loss comes from unresolved V genes, and the rest has no known cause. For this sample the table gives about 40,000 clones, of which around 93% were detected only once. In total, the top ten clones hold about 0.37% of the sample. This specimen consisted of CD4+ T cells from peripheral blood mononuclear cells, obtained after pregnancy. Receptors were obtained from a female donor with multiple sclerosis, enrolled in a pregnancy study.

V gene TRBV7-9 combines with J gene TRBJ1-6; TRBD1 matches 7 bases. With 6 bases clipped from V and 8 bases from J, the junction kept 10 bases outside the gene matches. This CDR3 is 15 amino acids long. The germline V gene encodes CDR1 SEHNR and CDR2 FQNEAQ (reference sequence). The CDR3 loop is CASSPPGGNDSPLHF. The CDR3 nucleotides are TGTGCCAGCAGTCCGCCAGGGGGGAACGATTCACCCCTCCACTTT.

The chain is built from TRBV5-1 and TRBJ2-7, with D possibly matching TRBD1 (6 bases). V lost 0 bases, J lost 7 bases, and 11 bases lay in between. Per germline, CDR1 SGHRS and CDR2 YFSETQ. CDR3 length: 13 amino acids. Here the CDR3 DNA reads TGCGCCAGCAGCTTGGCCTACAGGGAAGAGCAGTACTTC. This codes for CASSLAYREEQYF.

V usage is TRBV5-4 and J usage is TRBJ2-3; 15 nucleotides agree with TRBD2. In germline, CDR1 is SGHNT, CDR2 YYREEE (reference sequence). V lost 4 bases to trimming and J lost 0 bases; unmatched junction nucleotides: 6. The CDR3 is made up of 18 amino acids. The CDR3 nucleotides read TGTGCCAGCAGCCAAGGGACTAGCGGGGGGCTGAGCACAGATACGCAGTATTTT. Translated, it gives CASSQGTSGGLSTDTQYF. The complete variable domain, with remaining parts taken from reference TRBV5-4 and TRBJ2-3, reads ETGVTQSPTHLIKTRGQQVTLRCSSQSGHNTVSWYQQALGQGPQFIFQYYREEENGRGNFPPRFSGLQFPNYSSELNVNALELDDSALYLCASSQGTSGGLSTDTQYFGPGTRLTVL.

The J gene is TRBJ2-2, the V gene TRBV5-6; 9 bases line up with TRBD2. J gave up 2 bases and V 1 base, and 6 bases lay outside the gene matches. The CDR3 runs 17 residues. Germline V gene data show CDR1 as SGHDT and CDR2 as YYEEEE. CDR3 sequence (DNA): TGTGCCAGCAGCTTGTTTTCTAGCGGGATAAACACCGGGGAGCTGTTTTTT. Protein: CASSLFSSGINTGELFF. Looking up the rest from reference TRBV5-6 and TRBJ2-2 gives the full variable domain: DAGVTQSPTHLIKTRGQQVTLRCSPKSGHDTVSWYQQALGQGPQFIFQYYEEEERQRGNFPDRFSGHQFPNYSSELNVNALLLGDSALYLCASSLFSSGINTGELFFGEGSRLTVL.

This rearrangement joins TRBV6-5 to TRBJ2-7; weak D call: TRBD1 (5 bases). Germline CDR1 and CDR2: MNHEY and SVGAGI. Trimming shortened V by 2 bases and J by 2 bases, and 13 bases separated the two germline ends. This CDR3 contains 15 residues. The CDR3 DNA sequence: TGTGCCAGCAGTTACGGGGCTTCGATTCCCTACGAGCAGTACTTC. Translated: CASSYGASIPYEQYF.

The V gene is TRBV5-4, the J gene TRBJ2-3, with TRBD2 matching over 14 bases. This CDR3 has 18 amino acids. J was trimmed by 1 base and V by 4 bases; bases with no gene match: 8. CDR1 SGHNT and CDR2 YYREEE come from the germline V gene (reference sequence). The CDR3: CASSPGLAGGEGTDTQYF. Here the CDR3 DNA reads TGTGCCAGCAGCCCCGGACTAGCGGGGGGCGAGGGCACAGATACGCAGTATTTT.

J is TRBJ2-3 and V is TRBV5-1; 9 nucleotides match TRBD1. V was pared by 2 bases and J by 2 bases, with 9 bases of the junction left unmatched. The germline V gene encodes CDR1 SGHRS and CDR2 YFSETQ. This CDR3 spans 17 amino acids. CDR3 sequence reads: CASSFFGQGLDTDTQYF. The CDR3 DNA is TGCGCCAGCAGCTTCTTCGGACAGGGGCTTGACACAGATACGCAGTATTTT.

This chain uses TRBV6-1 with TRBJ1-5, with D unresolved. This CDR3 is 15 amino acids long. V lost 6 bases and J lost 3, with 15 bases in between. Per germline, CDR1 MNHNS and CDR2 SASEGT. The CDR3 coding sequence is TGTGCCAGCAGAGAGGGCCCTTCCCCCAATCAGCCCCAGCATTTT. Protein product: CASREGPSPNQPQHF.

V and J are TRBV4-1 and TRBJ2-5; D ambiguous. This CDR3 has 13 amino acids. Trimming stripped 1 base from V and 4 bases from J, with 7 bases between. Looked up from germline, CDR1 is MGHRA and CDR2 is YSYEKL. The CDR3 DNA reads TGCGCCAGCAGCCAAGCCCCATCAGAGACCCAGTACTTC. Translating gives CASSQAPSETQYF.

This clone has only one observation. This sequence joins TRBV6-1 and TRBJ1-6; the D is unclear. V shed 4 bases and J shed 4 bases, with 11 bases lying between them. CDR1 MNHNS and CDR2 SASEGT come from the germline V gene. The CDR3 is 15 residues long. The CDR3 spells CASSGPGLYNSPLHF. The CDR3 bases are TGTGCCAGCAGTGGCCCAGGCCTGTATAATTCACCCCTCCACTTT.

This clone has a single count. This chain connects TRBV11-2 to TRBJ2-3; unclear D gene. V was shortened by 3 bases and J by 2 bases, with 6 bases between the two germline ends. The CDR3 runs to 13 residues. CDR1 SGHAT and CDR2 FQNNGV come from the germline V gene. Here the CDR3 reads CASSLELTDTQYF. For the CDR3, the DNA is TGTGCCAGCAGCTTGGAGCTCACAGATACGCAGTATTTT.

The gene calls are TRBV11-2 and TRBJ2-5, with a possible D match to TRBD1 (6 bases). The CDR3 loop spans 14 amino acids. Germline V lookup: CDR1 SGHAT, CDR2 FQNNGV. V was clipped by 5 bases and J by 5 bases, with 15 bases between them. This CDR3 is CASSLIRGTETQYF. As DNA, the CDR3 is TGTGCCAGCAGCCTAATCAGGGGAACGGAGACCCAGTACTTC.

This chain uses TRBV4-1 with TRBJ2-5; tentative D call: TRBD1 (6 bases). The CDR3 has 15 amino acids. Germline assignment: CDR1 MGHRA and CDR2 YSYEKL. Trimming pared 4 bases from V and 5 bases from J, leaving 17 bases between. The CDR3 reads CASSLQGRVGETQYF. The DNA of the CDR3 is TGCGCCAGCAGCCTTCAGGGGAGAGTGGGGGAGACCCAGTACTTC.

This rearrangement joins TRBV6-1 to TRBJ2-7; 7 bases are shared with TRBD1. CDR1 MNHNS and CDR2 SASEGT come from the germline V gene. The CDR3 contains 13 residues. V lost 7 bases and J lost 1; bases outside the gene matches: 4. The CDR3 nucleotides are TGTGCCAGCACCCGACAGGGTTCCTACGAGCAGTACTTC. Its translation: CASTRQGSYEQYF.

The rearrangement links TRBV2 to TRBJ2-5, with 9 positions matching TRBD2. CDR3 length: 16 amino acids. Germline V gene sequence: CDR1 SNHLY, CDR2 FYNNEI. The trim removed 5 bases at V and 1 base at J, leaving 8 bases unmatched. The chain's CDR3 is CASSPVGGLAQETQYF. CDR3 DNA: TGTGCCAGCAGTCCTGTGGGGGGACTAGCCCAAGAGACCCAGTACTTC.

The genes are TRBV11-2 and TRBJ2-3; possible D gene TRBD2, 7 bases. V lost 5 bases to trimming and J lost 2 bases, with 17 bases between them. CDR1 is SGHAT, CDR2 FQNNGV, per germline. This CDR3 comprises 16 residues. The CDR3 DNA reads as TGTGCCAGCAGCCCCGAGGGGCGGGGGCTCACAGATACGCAGTATTTT. Residues: CASSPEGRGLTDTQYF.

V gene TRBV2 combines with J gene TRBJ2-6, with D maybe TRBD1 (6 bases). CDR1 is SNHLY and CDR2 is FYNNEI in the germline V gene. The CDR3 is made up of 19 amino acids. Trimming cost V 6 bases and J 3 bases, with 24 bases left between them. The CDR3 DNA reads as TGTGCCAGCAGCTTCAGGGGCGCCGGGACATCGGGTGGGGCCAACGTCCTGACTTTC. Translating it yields CASSFRGAGTSGGANVLTF.

The chain is built from TRBV20-1 and TRBJ2-7; no definite D call. Between the trimmed V and J ends, which lost 6 bases and 1 base, there was a span of 7 bases. In germline, CDR1 is DFQATT, CDR2 SNEGSKA (reference sequence). The CDR3 runs 11 residues. CDR3 region: CSAGRSYEQYF. DNA for the CDR3: TGCAGTGCGGGCCGGTCCTACGAGCAGTACTTC.

The chain is built from TRBV19 and TRBJ2-7, with 7 bases that match TRBD2. CDR3 size: 15 residues. With V trimmed by 3 bases and J by 0 bases, 5 bases remained unmatched. Per the germline V gene, CDR1 is LNHDA and CDR2 is SQIVND (reference sequence). The CDR3 sequence: CASSIGGRASYEQYF. Here the CDR3 DNA reads TGTGCCAGTAGTATCGGGGGGAGGGCCTCCTACGAGCAGTACTTC.

As regards this clone: One end of the junction does not line up with germline, which may come from a read error. The rearrangement links TRBV7-2 to TRBJ2-1; TRBD2 agrees at 15 bases. Germline V gene sequence: CDR1 SGHTA, CDR2 FQGNSA. This CDR3 region has 13 residues. In nucleotides, the CDR3 is TGTGCCAGCAGCTCGGGACTAGCGGGGGGCCAGATCTTC. This encodes CASSSGLAGGQIF.

The genes are TRBV6-5 and TRBJ2-4, with TRBD1 matching 11 bases. Per germline, CDR1 MNHEY and CDR2 SVGAGI. The CDR3 is made up of 14 amino acids. The V and J ends lost 6 bases and 3 bases, in that order; junction bases with no gene match: 1. The CDR3 DNA is TGTGCCAGCAGGGGACAGGGGGACAAAAACATTCAGTACTTC. Translated: CASRGQGDKNIQYF.

This chain joins TRBV5-1 and TRBJ2-1; 8 nucleotides line up with TRBD2. Trimming took 2 bases from V and 0 from J; bases not matched to a gene: 1. Germline CDR1 reads SGHRS; CDR2 reads YFSETQ. This CDR3 has 15 amino acids. CDR3 sequence reads: CASSFSGNSYNEQFF. DNA for the CDR3: TGCGCCAGCAGCTTTAGCGGGAACTCCTACAATGAGCAGTTCTTC.

This chain uses TRBV6-1 with TRBJ2-1; D might be TRBD1 (6 bases). Trimming removed 10 bases at V and 10 bases at J, with 20 bases between. CDR3 length equals 13 residues. Germline V gives CDR1 MNHNS, CDR2 SASEGT. The DNA for the CDR3 is TGTGCCATCCTGAGGAAGGGGGATCGAGAGCAGTTCTTC. This encodes CAILRKGDREQFF.

This clone is medium-sized (0.01 to 0.1%). This chain uses TRBV6-1 with TRBJ1-6; D might be TRBD1 (5 bases). The CDR3 runs to 13 residues. V lost 6 bases and J lost 10, with 13 bases in between. Germline values: CDR1 MNHNS, CDR2 SASEGT. CDR3 sequence reads: CASSLDQGSPLHF. CDR3 coding DNA: TGTGCCAGCAGCCTAGATCAGGGATCACCCCTCCACTTT.

This chain uses TRBV19 with TRBJ1-2, with D perhaps TRBD1 (5 bases). From germline, CDR1 is LNHDA and CDR2 SQIVND (reference sequence). Between the trimmed V and J ends, which lost 3 bases and 2 bases, there was a span of 19 bases. The CDR3 is made up of 17 amino acids. The DNA for the CDR3 is TGTGCCAGTAGTATGTTTAGGGGACGGAGGGGAAACTATGGCTACACCTTC. Its translation: CASSMFRGRRGNYGYTF.

The chain couples TRBV25-1 to TRBJ2-2; 7 positions agree with TRBD1. Germline V lookup: CDR1 MGHDK, CDR2 SYGVNS. V shed 4 bases and J 1 base; nucleotides not matched to a gene: 0. This CDR3 has 14 residues. DNA of the CDR3: TGTGCCAGCAGTGGGACAGGGAACACCGGGGAGCTGTTTTTT. It yields the protein CASSGTGNTGELFF.

The chain joins TRBV7-3 to TRBJ2-3; TRBD2 is a possible D gene (6 bases). V lost 5 bases, J lost 4 bases, and 13 bases lay in between. CDR1 SGHTA and CDR2 FQGTGA come from the germline V gene. CDR3 length: 14 amino acids. The CDR3 sequence is CASSLGLVADTQYF. CDR3 sequence (DNA): TGTGCCAGCAGCCTGGGACTGGTCGCAGATACGCAGTATTTT.

The chain links TRBV7-9 to TRBJ1-6; D not certain. Germline V gene data show CDR1 as SEHNR and CDR2 as FQNEAQ (reference sequence). The CDR3 runs 16 residues. Trimming took off 5 bases at V and 5 bases at J, with 16 bases between the two ends. This CDR3 reads CASSTGRAGNNSPLHF. The CDR3 bases are TGTGCCAGCAGCACCGGGAGGGCCGGGAATAATTCACCCCTCCACTTT.

This chain connects TRBV14 to TRBJ2-1, with 12 bases matching TRBD2. The CDR3 contains 15 residues. Germline assignment: CDR1 SGHDN and CDR2 FVKESK. J was trimmed by 7 bases and V by 3 bases; bases with no gene match: 4. The CDR3 sequence: CASSHLAGGQNEQFF. The CDR3 DNA reads as TGTGCCAGCAGCCACCTAGCGGGGGGGCAGAATGAGCAGTTCTTC.

V gene TRBV11-2 combines with J gene TRBJ1-4; TRBD1 matches at 9 bases. The ends lost 4 bases at V and 7 bases at J; junction bases unmatched: 7. CDR1 is SGHAT and CDR2 is FQNNGV in the germline V gene. The CDR3 is made up of 15 amino acids. CDR3 amino acids: CASSSSGTGTEKLFF. CDR3 sequence (DNA): TGTGCCAGCAGCTCATCCGGGACAGGGACTGAAAAACTGTTTTTT. Looking up the rest from reference TRBV11-2 and TRBJ1-4 gives the full variable domain: EAGVAQSPRYKIIEKRQSVAFWCNPISGHATLYWYQQILGQGPKLLIQFQNNGVVDDSQLPKDRFSAERLKGVDSTLKIQPAKLEDSAVYLCASSSSGTGTEKLFFGSGTQLSVL.

J is TRBJ2-5 and V is TRBV5-4; 8 nucleotides align to TRBD2. This CDR3 has 15 amino acids. Germline V CDR1 and CDR2: SGHNT, YYREEE (reference sequence). The V and J ends lost 2 bases and 1 base, in that order; junction bases with no gene match: 4. CDR3 loop: CASSLAGALQETQYF. DNA for the CDR3: TGTGCCAGCAGCTTAGCGGGGGCGCTCCAAGAGACCCAGTACTTC.